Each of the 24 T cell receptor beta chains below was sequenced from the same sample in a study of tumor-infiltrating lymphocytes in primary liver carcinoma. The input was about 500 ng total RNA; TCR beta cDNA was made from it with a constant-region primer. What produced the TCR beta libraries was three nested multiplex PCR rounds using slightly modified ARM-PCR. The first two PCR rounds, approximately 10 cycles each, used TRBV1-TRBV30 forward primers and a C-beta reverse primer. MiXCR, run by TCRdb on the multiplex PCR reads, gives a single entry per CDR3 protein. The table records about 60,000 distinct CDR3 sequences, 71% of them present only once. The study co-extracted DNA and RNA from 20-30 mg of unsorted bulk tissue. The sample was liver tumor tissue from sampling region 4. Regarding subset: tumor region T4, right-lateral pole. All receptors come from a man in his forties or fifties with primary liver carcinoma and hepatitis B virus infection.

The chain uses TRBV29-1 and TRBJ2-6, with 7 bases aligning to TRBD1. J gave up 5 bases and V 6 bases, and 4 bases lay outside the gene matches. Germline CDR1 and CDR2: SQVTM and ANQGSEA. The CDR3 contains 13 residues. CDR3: CSVMTGRANVLTF. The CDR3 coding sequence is TGCAGCGTGATGACAGGGAGGGCCAACGTCCTGACTTTC.

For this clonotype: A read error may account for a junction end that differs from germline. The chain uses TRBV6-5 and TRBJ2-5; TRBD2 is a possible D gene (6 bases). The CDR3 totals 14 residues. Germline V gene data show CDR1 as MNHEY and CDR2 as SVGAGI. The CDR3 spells CASSHSEGKGAQYF. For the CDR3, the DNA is TGTGCCAGCAGTCACTCGGAGGGGAAAGGGGCCCAGTACTTC.

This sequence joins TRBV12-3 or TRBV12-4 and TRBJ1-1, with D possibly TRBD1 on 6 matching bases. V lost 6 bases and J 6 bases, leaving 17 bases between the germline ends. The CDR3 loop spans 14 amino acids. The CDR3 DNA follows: TGTGCCAGCAGGACCACGACAAGGGGGTCTGAAGCTTTCTTT. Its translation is CASRTTTRGSEAFF.

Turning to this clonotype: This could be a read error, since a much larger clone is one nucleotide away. This CDR3 reads CASSIYRGRREAQYF. The CDR3 bases are TGTGCCAGCAGTATCTACAGGGGCCGACGGGAGGCCCAGTACTTC. The gene calls are TRBV28 and TRBJ2-5; D is tentatively TRBD1 or TRBD2 (7 bases each). The CDR3 consists of 15 residues. Germline V CDR1 and CDR2: MDHEN, SYDVKM. V was trimmed by 5 bases and J by 9 bases, leaving 22 bases between them.

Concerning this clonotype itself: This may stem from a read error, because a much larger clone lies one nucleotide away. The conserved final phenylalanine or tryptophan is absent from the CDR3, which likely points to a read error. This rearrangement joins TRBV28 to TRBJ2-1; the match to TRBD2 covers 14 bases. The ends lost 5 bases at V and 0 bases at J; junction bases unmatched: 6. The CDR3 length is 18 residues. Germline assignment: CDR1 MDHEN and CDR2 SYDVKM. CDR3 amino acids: CASSGTSGSEISYNEQFI. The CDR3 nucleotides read TGTGCCAGCAGTGGGACTAGCGGGAGTGAGATCTCCTACAATGAGCAGTTCATC.

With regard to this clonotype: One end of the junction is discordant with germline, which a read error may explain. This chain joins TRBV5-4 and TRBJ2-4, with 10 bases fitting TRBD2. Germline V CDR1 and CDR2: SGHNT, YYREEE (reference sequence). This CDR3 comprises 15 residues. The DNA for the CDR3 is TGTGCTAGCAGCGGATCTAGCGGGAGTACGTATATTCAGTACTTC. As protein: CASSGSSGSTYIQYF.

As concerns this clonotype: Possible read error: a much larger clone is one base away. CDR3 DNA: TGCAGCGTGGGGGGGGACCAAGCTGTTACAGATACGCAGTATTTT. Its translation is CSVGGDQAVTDTQYF. The genes are TRBV29-1 and TRBJ2-3; 7 nucleotides agree with TRBD2. Looked up from germline, CDR1 is SQVTM and CDR2 is ANQGSEA. The junction had 12 bases not matched to a gene; V was cut back by 6 bases and J by 3 bases. The CDR3 loop spans 15 amino acids.

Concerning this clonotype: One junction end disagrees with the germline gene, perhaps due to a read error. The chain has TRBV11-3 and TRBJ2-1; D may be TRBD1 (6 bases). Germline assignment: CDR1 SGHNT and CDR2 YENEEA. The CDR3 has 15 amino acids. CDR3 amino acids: CANSPGTEDSGEQFF. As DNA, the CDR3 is TGTGCCAACAGCCCGGGGACCGAGGACAGCGGTGAGCAGTTCTTC.

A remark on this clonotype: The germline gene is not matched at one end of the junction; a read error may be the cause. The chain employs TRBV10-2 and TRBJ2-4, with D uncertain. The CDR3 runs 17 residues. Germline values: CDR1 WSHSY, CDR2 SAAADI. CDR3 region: CACSESSGFFGKNIQYF. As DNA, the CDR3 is TGCGCCTGCAGTGAGTCGTCTGGGTTTTTTGGAAAAAACATTCAGTACTTC.

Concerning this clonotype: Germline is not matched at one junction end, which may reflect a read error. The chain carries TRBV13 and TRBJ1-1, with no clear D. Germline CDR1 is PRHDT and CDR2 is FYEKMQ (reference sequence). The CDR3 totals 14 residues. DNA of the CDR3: TGTGCCATCAGCTTAGCGGACGGAAACACTAAAGCTTTCTTT. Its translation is CAISLADGNTKAFF.

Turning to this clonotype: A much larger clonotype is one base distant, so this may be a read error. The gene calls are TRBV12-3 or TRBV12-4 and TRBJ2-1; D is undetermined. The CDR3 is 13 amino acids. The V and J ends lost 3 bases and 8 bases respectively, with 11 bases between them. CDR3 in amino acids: CASSFNHRYEQFF. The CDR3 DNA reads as TGTGCCAGCAGTTTCAATCACAGATATGAGCAGTTCTTC.

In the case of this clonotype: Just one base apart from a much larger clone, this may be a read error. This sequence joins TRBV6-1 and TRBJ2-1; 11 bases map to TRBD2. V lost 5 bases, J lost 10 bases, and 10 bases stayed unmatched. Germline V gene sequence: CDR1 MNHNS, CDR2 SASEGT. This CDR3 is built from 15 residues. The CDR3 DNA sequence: TGTGCCAGCAGTACCGGGACTAGCGGCCGATGGGAGCAGTTCTTC. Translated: CASSTGTSGRWEQFF.

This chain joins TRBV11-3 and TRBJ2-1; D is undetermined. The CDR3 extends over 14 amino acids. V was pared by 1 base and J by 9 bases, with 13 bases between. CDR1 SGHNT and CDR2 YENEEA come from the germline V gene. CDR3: CASSLGVSKSEQFF. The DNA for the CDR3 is TGTGCCAGCAGCTTAGGCGTCTCGAAGAGTGAGCAGTTCTTC.

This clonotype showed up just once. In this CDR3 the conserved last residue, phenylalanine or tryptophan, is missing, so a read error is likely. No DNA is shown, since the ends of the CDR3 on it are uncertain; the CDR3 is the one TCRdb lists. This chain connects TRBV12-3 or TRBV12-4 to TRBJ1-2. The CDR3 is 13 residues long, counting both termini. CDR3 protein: CASSFRGSYGYIS.

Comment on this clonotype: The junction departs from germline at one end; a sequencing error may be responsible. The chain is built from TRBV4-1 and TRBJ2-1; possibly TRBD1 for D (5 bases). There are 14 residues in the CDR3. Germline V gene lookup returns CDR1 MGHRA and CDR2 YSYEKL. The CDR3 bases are TGCGCCAGCAGCCAAGACGAAAGGGGCAATAAGCAGTTCTTC. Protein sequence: CASSQDERGNKQFF.

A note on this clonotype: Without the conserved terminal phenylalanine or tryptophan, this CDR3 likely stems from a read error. DNA of the CDR3: TGTGCCAGCAACCGGGACTCTTGCAATGAGCAGTTCCTC. It encodes CASNRDSCNEQFL. The V gene is TRBV6-6, the J gene TRBJ2-1; a possible D gene is TRBD2 (6 bases). Germline values: CDR1 MNHNY, CDR2 SVGAGI (reference sequence). The V gene lost 7 bases and the J gene lost 6 bases, with 13 bases spanning the gap. The CDR3 contains 13 residues.

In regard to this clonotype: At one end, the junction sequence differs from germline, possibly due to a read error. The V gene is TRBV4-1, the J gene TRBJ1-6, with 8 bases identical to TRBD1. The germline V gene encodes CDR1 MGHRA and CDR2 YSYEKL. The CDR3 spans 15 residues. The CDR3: CDSSLVQGANPPLHF. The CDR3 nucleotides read TGCGACAGCAGCCTCGTCCAGGGGGCCAATCCACCCCTCCACTTT.

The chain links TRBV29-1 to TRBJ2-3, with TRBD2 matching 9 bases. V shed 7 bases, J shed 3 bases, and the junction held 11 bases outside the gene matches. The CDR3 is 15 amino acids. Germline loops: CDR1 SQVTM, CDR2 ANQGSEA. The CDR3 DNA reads TGCAGCGCCAGGATTAGCGGGAGTGTAACAGATACGCAGTATTTT. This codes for CSARISGSVTDTQYF.

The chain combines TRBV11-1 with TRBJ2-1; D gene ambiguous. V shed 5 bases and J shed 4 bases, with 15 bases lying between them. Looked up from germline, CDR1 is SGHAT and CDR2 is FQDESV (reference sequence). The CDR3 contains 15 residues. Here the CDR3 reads CASSPRFSGYNEQFF. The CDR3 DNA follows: TGTGCCAGCAGCCCAAGGTTCTCCGGGTACAATGAGCAGTTCTTC.

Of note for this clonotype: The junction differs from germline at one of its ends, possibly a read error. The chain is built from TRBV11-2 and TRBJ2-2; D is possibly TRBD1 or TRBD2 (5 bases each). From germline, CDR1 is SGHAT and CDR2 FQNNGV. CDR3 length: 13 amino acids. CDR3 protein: CASSLTGTGDLFF. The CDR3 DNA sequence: TGTGCCAGTAGCTTGACGGGCACCGGGGACCTGTTTTTT. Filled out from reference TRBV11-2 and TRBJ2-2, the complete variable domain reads EAGVAQSPRYKIIEKRQSVAFWCNPISGHATLYWYQQILGQGPKLLIQFQNNGVVDDSQLPKDRFSAERLKGVDSTLKIQPAKLEDSAVYLCASSLTGTGDLFFGEGSRLTVL.

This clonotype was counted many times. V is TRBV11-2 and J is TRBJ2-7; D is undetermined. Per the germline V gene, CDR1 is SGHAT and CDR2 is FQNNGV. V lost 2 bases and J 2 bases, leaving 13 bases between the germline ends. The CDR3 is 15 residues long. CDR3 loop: CASSLSGEATYEQYF. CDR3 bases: TGTGCCAGCAGCTTAAGTGGAGAGGCGACCTACGAGCAGTACTTC.

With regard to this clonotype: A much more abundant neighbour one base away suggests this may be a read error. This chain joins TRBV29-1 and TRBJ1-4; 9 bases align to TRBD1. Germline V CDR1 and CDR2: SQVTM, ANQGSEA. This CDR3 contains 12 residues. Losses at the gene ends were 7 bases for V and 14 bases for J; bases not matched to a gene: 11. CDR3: CSALNRGLYLFF. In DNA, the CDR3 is TGCAGCGCCCTGAACAGGGGGCTTTATCTGTTTTTT.

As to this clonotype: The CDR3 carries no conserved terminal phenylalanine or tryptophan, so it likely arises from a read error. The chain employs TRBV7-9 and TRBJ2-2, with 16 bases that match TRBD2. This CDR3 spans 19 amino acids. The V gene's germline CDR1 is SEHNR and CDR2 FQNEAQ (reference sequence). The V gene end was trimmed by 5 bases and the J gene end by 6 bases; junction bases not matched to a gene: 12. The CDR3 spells CASSPRTGLAGGQSGELFS. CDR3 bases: TGTGCCAGCAGCCCTCGGACGGGACTAGCGGGAGGGCAATCCGGGGAGCTGTTTTCT.

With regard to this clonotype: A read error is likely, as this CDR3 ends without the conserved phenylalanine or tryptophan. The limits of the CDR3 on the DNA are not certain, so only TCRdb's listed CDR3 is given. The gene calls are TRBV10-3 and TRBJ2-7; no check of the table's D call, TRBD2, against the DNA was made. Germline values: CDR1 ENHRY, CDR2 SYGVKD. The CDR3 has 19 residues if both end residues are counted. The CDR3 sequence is CAITIRSGLAGGFSYEQSL.